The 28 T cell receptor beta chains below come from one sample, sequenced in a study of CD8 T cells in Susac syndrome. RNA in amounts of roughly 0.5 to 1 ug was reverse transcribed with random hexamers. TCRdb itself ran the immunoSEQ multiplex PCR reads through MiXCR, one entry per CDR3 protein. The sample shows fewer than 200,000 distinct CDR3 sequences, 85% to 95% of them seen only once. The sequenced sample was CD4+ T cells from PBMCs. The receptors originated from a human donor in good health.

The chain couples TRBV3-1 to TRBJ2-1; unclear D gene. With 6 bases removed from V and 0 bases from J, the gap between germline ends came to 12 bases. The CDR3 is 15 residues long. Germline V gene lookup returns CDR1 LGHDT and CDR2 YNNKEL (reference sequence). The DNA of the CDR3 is TGTGCCAGCAGACCCGAACCAAGCTCCTACAATGAGCAGTTCTTC. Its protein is CASRPEPSSYNEQFF.

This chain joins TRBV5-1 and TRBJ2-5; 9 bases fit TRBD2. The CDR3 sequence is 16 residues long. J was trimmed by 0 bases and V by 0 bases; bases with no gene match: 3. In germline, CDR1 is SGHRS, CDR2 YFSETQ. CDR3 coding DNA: TGCGCCAGCAGCTTGGGTAGCGGGGGATACCAAGAGACCCAGTACTTC. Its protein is CASSLGSGGYQETQYF. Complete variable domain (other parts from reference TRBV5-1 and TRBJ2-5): KAGVTQTPRYLIKTRGQQVTLSCSPISGHRSVSWYQQTPGQGLQFLFEYFSETQRNKGNFPGRFSGRQFSNSRSEMNVSTLELGDSALYLCASSLGSGGYQETQYFGPGTRLLVL.

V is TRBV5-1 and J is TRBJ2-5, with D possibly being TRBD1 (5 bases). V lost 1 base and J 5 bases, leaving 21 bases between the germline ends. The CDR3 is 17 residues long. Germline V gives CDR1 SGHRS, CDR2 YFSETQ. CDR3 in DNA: TGCGCCAGCAGCTTGTTTCACAGGTCCGGACGGCCGGAGACCCAGTACTTC. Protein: CASSLFHRSGRPETQYF.

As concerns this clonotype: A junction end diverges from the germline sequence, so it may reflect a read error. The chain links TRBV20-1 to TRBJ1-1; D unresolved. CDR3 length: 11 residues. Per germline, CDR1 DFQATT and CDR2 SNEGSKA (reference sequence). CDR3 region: CSAPSRVLPLF. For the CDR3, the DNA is TGCAGTGCTCCCTCCCGGGTCCTCCCTCTCTTT.

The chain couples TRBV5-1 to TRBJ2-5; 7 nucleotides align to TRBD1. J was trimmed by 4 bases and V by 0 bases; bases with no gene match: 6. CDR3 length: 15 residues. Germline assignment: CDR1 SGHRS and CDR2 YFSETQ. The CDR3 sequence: CASSLDGQVAETQYF. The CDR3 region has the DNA TGCGCCAGCAGCTTGGACGGACAGGTCGCAGAGACCCAGTACTTC.

CDR3 DNA sequence: TGTGCCAGCAGTTTTTGGGGACCCAAAAACATTCAGTACTTC. Protein sequence: CASSFWGPKNIQYF. The genes are TRBV28 and TRBJ2-4; D may match TRBD1 or TRBD2 (5 bases each). Trimming cost V 3 bases and J 2 bases, with 8 bases left between them. Germline values: CDR1 MDHEN, CDR2 SYDVKM. The CDR3 has 14 residues.

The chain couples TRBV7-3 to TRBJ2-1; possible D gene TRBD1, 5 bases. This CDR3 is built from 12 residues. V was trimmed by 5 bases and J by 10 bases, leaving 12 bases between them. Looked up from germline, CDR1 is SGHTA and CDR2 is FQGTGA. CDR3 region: CASSPRGHEQFF. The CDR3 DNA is TGTGCCAGCAGCCCCCGCGGACACGAGCAGTTCTTC.

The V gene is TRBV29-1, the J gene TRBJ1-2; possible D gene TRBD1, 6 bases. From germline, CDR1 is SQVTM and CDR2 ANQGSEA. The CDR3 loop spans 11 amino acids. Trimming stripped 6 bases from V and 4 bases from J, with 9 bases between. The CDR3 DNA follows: TGCAGCGTCGGACAGCTCTATGGCTACACCTTC. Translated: CSVGQLYGYTF.

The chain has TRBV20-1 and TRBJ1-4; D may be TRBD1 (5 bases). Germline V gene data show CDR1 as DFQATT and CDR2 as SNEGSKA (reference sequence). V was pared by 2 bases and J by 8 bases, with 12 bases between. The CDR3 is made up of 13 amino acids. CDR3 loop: CSARSVPGEKLFF. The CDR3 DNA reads TGCAGTGCTAGATCGGTGCCAGGGGAAAAACTGTTTTTT.

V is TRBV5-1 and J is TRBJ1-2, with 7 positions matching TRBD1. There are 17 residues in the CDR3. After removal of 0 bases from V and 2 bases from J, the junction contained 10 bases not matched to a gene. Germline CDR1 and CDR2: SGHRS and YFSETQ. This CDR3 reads CASSLAGTALTNYGYTF. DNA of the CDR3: TGCGCCAGCAGCTTGGCTGGGACAGCGTTAACCAACTATGGCTACACCTTC.

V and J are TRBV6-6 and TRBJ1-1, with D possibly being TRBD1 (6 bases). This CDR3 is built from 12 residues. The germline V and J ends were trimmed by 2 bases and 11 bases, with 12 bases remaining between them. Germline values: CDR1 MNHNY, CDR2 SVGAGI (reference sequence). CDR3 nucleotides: TGTGCCAGCAGTTACCTACAGGGATGGGCTTTCTTT. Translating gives CASSYLQGWAFF.

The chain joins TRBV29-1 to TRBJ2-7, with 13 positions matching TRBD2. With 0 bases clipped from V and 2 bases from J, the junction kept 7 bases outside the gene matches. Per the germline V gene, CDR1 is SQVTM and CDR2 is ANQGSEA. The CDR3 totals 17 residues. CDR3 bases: TGCAGCGTTGAAGATACCCGACTAGCGGGGGGCACCTACGAGCAGTACTTC. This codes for CSVEDTRLAGGTYEQYF.

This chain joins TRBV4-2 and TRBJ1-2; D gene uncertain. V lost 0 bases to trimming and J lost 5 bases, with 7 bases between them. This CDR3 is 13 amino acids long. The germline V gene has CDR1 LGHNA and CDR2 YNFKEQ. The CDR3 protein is CASSQDGGYGYTF. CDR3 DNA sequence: TGTGCCAGCAGCCAAGATGGCGGATATGGCTACACCTTC.

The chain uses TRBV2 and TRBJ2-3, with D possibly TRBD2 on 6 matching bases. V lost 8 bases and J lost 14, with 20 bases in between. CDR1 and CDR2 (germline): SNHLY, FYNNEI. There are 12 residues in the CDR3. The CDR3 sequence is CASFPAAAGRYF. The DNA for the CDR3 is TGTGCCAGCTTCCCCGCGGCAGCGGGTCGGTATTTT.

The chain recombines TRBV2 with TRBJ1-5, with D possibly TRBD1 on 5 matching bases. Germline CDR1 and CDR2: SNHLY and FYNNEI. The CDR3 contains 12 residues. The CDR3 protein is CAGGYSNQPQHF. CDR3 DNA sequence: TGTGCGGGGGGGTATAGCAATCAGCCCCAGCATTTT.

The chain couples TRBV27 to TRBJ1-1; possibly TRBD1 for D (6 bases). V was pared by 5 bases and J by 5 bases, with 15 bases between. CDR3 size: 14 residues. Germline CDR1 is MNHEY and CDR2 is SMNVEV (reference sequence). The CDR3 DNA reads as TGTGCCAGCAGTCTCTCTCTCAGGGGAACTGAAGCTTTCTTT. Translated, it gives CASSLSLRGTEAFF.

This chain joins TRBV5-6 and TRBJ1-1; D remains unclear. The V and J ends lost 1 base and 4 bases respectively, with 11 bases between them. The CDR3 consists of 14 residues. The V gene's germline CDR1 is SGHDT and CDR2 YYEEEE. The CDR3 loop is CASSLTLVGTEAFF. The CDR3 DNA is TGTGCCAGCAGCTTGACCCTAGTAGGCACTGAAGCTTTCTTT.

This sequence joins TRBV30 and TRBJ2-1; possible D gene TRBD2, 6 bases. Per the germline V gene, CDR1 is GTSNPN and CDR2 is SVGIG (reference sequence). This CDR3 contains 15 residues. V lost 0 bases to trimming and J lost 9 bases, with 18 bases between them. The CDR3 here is CAWSVILAPSGEQFF. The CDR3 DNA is TGTGCCTGGAGTGTAATACTAGCCCCCTCCGGTGAGCAGTTCTTC.

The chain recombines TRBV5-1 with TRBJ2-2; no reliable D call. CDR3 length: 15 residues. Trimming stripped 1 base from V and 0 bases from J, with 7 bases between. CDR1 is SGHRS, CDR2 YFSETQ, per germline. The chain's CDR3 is CASSLQVTNTGELFF. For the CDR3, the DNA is TGCGCCAGCAGCTTGCAAGTTACGAACACCGGGGAGCTGTTTTTT.

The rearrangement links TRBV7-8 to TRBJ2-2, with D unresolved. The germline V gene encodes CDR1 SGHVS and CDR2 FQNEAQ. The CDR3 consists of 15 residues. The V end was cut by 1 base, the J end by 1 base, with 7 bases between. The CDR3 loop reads CASSLVIGNTGELFF. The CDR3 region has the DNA TGTGCCAGCAGCTTAGTTATCGGGAACACCGGGGAGCTGTTTTTT.

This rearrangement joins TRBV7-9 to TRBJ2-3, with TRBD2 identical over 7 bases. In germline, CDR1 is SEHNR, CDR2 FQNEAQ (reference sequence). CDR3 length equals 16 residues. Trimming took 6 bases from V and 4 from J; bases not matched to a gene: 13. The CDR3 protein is CASRHDAGVASDTQYF. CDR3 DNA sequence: TGTGCCAGCAGACATGACGCGGGGGTGGCGTCAGATACGCAGTATTTT.

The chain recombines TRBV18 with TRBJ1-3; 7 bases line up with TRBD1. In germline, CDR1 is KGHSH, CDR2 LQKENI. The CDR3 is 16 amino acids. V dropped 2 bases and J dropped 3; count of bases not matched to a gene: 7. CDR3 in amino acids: CASSPTTGVIGNTIYF. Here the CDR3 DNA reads TGTGCCAGCTCACCAACTACAGGGGTAATTGGAAACACCATATATTTT.

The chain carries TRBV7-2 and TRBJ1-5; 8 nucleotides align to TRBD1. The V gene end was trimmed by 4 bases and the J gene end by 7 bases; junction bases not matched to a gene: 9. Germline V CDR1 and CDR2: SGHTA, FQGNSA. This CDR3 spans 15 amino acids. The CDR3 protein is CASSSDGQGKQPQHF. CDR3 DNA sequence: TGTGCCAGCAGCTCCGACGGACAGGGAAAGCAGCCCCAGCATTTT. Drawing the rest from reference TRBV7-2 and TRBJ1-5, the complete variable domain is GAGVSQSPSNKVTEKGKDVELRCDPISGHTALYWYRQSLGQGLEFLIYFQGNSAPDKSGLPSDRFSAERTGGSVSTLTIQRTQQEDSAVYLCASSSDGQGKQPQHFGDGTRLSIL.

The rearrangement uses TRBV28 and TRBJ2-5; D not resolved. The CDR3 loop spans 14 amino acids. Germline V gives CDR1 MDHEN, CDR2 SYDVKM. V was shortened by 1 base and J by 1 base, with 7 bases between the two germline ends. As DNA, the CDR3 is TGTGCCAGCAGTTTATCGCTCATCCAAGAGACCCAGTACTTC. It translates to CASSLSLIQETQYF.

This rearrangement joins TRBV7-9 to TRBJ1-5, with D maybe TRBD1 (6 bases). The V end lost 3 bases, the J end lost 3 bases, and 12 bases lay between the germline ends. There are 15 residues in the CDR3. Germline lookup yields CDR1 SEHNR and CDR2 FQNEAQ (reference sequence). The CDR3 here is CASSLAGAPNQPQHF. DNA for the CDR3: TGTGCCAGCAGCTTGGCGGGGGCGCCCAATCAGCCCCAGCATTTT.

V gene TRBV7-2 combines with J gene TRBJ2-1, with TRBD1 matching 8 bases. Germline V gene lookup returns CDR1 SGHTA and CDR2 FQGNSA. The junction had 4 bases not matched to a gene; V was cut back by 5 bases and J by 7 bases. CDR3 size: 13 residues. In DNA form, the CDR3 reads TGTGCCAGCAGCCAGGACAGGGTTAATGAGCAGTTCTTC. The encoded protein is CASSQDRVNEQFF.

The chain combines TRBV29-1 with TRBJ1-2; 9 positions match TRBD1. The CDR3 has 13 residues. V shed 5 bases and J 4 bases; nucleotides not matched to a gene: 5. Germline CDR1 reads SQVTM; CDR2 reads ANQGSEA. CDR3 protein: CSVNPGQGYGYTF. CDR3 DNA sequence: TGCAGCGTTAATCCGGGACAGGGCTATGGCTACACCTTC.

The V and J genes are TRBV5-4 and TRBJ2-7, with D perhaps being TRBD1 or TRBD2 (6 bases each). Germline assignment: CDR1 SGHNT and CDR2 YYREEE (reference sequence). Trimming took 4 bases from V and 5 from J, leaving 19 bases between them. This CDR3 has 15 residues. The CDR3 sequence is CASSRAGGPPHEQYV. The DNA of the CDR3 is TGTGCCAGCAGCCGAGCCGGGGGCCCCCCCCACGAGCAGTACGTC.